This TCR beta chain originates from a study of shared clonotypes between healthy human individuals. Assay: immunoSEQ multiplex PCR; the TCRdb copy retains only in-frame clones and omits some. The sample carries about 2.4 million clones, more than 80% recorded once. The CDR3 extends over 15 amino acids. Germline V lookup: CDR1 MGHRA, CDR2 YSYEKL. With 2 bases clipped from V and 6 bases from J, the junction kept 5 bases outside the gene matches. The material sequenced was naive CD4+ T cells sorted from blood. The subset denotes: CD45RA+ positively selected. This sequence originates from a man younger than 30 in good health. The V and J genes are TRBV4-1 and TRBJ1-5; 9 nucleotides agree with TRBD1. The CDR3 region has the DNA TGCGCCAGCAGCCAAACGGACAGGGGACTTCAGCCCCAGCATTTT. Translated, it gives CASSQTDRGLQPQHF.